This T cell receptor beta chain comes out of a study of blood T cells in healthy people across ages. Germline CDR1 and CDR2: SGHTA and FQGNSA. This CDR3 region has 15 residues. With 1 base clipped from V and 4 bases from J, the junction kept 5 bases outside the gene matches. A sample-barcoded 5' primer and a J-beta primer mix were used in a second PCR of roughly 6 to 11 cycles. A minimum of 2.5 million CDR3-containing paired-end reads was obtained for each sample. TCRdb analysed the 5' RACE reads with MiXCR anew, one entry per CDR3 protein. Here the sample spans roughly 680,000 distinct CDR3 sequences, about 50% being singletons. This clonotype appeared many times.

The receptor was derived from a woman of 80 years or more in good health. The sequencing input was blood. The chain has TRBV7-2 and TRBJ2-5; 8 nucleotides agree with TRBD2. This chain's CDR3 is CASSLESTSGETQYF. CDR3 in DNA: TGTGCCAGCAGCTTAGAGTCAACTAGCGGAGAGACCCAGTACTTC.